This TCR beta chain was recovered during a study of blood T cell repertoires in COVID-19. Across the study: Collection of acute and convalescent COVID-19 samples took place in the United States, Italy and Spain. Nucleic acid was either cDNA or gDNA, and it came from T cells, B-cell-depleted T cells, or PBMCs.

The authors' processing: Estimation of nucleated cell counts was performed using reference gene primer amplification. The table came from immunoSEQ multiplex PCR; TCRdb's copy has only in-frame clones and leaves some out. V, J and clone size were drawn from that table, and D and trimming were deduced from the DNA. The sample lists approximately 140,000 clones, approximately 82% occurring once. This clone has only one observation. Per germline, CDR1 SEHNR and CDR2 FQNEAQ (reference sequence). The CDR3 runs 15 residues. Trimming cost V 7 bases and J 4 bases, with 19 bases left between them. This TCR derives from a human donor with acute or convalescent COVID-19. The donor label of this sample is uncertain. The source material was peripheral blood. The chain joins TRBV7-9 to TRBJ1-1, with D perhaps TRBD1 (5 bases). The CDR3 sequence is CASKGATARATEAFF. In DNA, the CDR3 is TGTGCCAGCAAGGGTGCTACCGCCAGGGCCACTGAAGCTTTCTTT.